The present TCR beta chain was sequenced within a study of monozygotic twins with inflammatory bowel disease. Study results and caveats: Between concordant and discordant twins, repertoire similarity failed to differ, a result that limited power may explain. Fewer shared clonotypes with others were found in IBD patients than in healthy twins, especially with disease activity. Some repertoire variability may stem from patients' differing immunosuppressive treatments.

During cDNA synthesis, UMIs that each contained a 6-nucleotide sample barcode were added by means of template switching. TCRdb re-called the 5' RACE reads; one entry per CDR3 protein, DNA not given. The sample table sets out 350,000 to 500,000 distinct CDR3 sequences. As to this clonotype: Its antigen is currently unknown.

CDR1 SGHTA and CDR2 FQGNSA come from the germline V gene. The CDR3 is made up of 15 amino acids. The receptor's source is a human donor with ulcerative colitis or Crohn's disease, or a healthy co-twin of an affected twin (not recorded which). The genes are TRBV7-2 and TRBJ2-7; TCRdb picks TRBD1, but there is no DNA to check that call. Sequenced material: blood. CDR3 region: CASSLADRGPYEQYF.